Sequencing of this T cell receptor beta chain was carried out in a study of PD-1 blockade in classical Hodgkin lymphoma. Study results and caveats: CD4+ TCR diversity climbed significantly by C4D1, unlike CD8+ TCR diversity.

Time point described: cycle 4 day 1 (C4D1), after less than 7 weeks of nivolumab. All the patients suffered relapse after autologous stem cell transplantation, and brentuximab vedotin exposure differed. Complete response, partial response or progressive disease were the best responses. Comment on this clone: Its cognate antigen is unknown.

Germline CDR1 SQVTM, CDR2 ANQGSEA. The CDR3 spans 14 residues. J gave up 0 bases and V 5 bases, and 6 bases lay outside the gene matches. Some clones are missing from TCRdb's copy, which holds only in-frame ones; the method was immunoSEQ multiplex PCR. This repertoire shows around 17,000 clones, approximately 68% found once; its top ten account for 7.8%. J is TRBJ2-7 and V is TRBV29-1; TRBD2 aligns across 8 bases. This sequence originates from a human donor with classical Hodgkin lymphoma. Sequencing was performed on peripheral blood mononuclear cells (PBMCs), taken before the fourth cycle of nivolumab. This CDR3 is CSVSGSLFSYEQYF. In DNA, the CDR3 is TGCAGCGTTAGCGGGAGCCTATTCTCCTACGAGCAGTACTTC.